The 16 T cell receptor beta chains below all came from one sample that was sequenced in a study of T-cell reconstitution after alpha-beta-depleted transplantation in children. The TCRbeta library was prepared with unique molecular identifiers. Via MiXCR, TCRdb re-called the PCR reads, giving one row per CDR3 protein. Altogether 500,000 to 600,000 distinct CDR3 sequences are present, around 19% being singletons, with the ten largest covering 3% to 4%. The sequencing used PBMCs from the stem cell graft donor, collected from the stem cell graft. These receptors all stem from a human donor who donated a stem cell graft to a child with acute lymphoblastic leukemia.

In its sample, this clonotype was seen once. The rearrangement joins TRBV7-3 to TRBJ2-7; D call uncertain. V was pared by 1 base and J by 6 bases, with 10 bases between. Per the germline V gene, CDR1 is SGHTA and CDR2 is FQGTGA. The CDR3 runs 13 residues. CDR3 coding DNA: TGTGCCAGCAGCTTAATTAGGGATGGCGAGCAGTACTTC. It codes for CASSLIRDGEQYF.

This clonotype was picked up a small number of times. J is TRBJ2-2 and V is TRBV12-3 or TRBV12-4; either TRBD1 or TRBD2 may supply D (5 bases each). This CDR3 is 16 amino acids long. V was clipped by 7 bases and J by 0 bases, with 15 bases between them. The CDR3 here is CASTMGPTPNTGELFF. As DNA, the CDR3 is TGTGCCAGCACCATGGGACCGACCCCGAACACCGGGGAGCTGTTTTTT.

This clonotype was seen a few times. This chain's CDR3 is CSARVSPTWDRDGSGYTF. CDR3 bases: TGCAGTGCTAGAGTATCTCCGACTTGGGACAGGGATGGGAGTGGCTACACCTTC. The chain uses TRBV20-1 and TRBJ1-2; 9 nucleotides line up with TRBD1. V lost 1 base to trimming and J lost 7 bases; unmatched junction nucleotides: 19. Per germline, CDR1 DFQATT and CDR2 SNEGSKA (reference sequence). This CDR3 comprises 18 residues.

This chain connects TRBV27 to TRBJ2-1; no reliable D call. Germline CDR1 and CDR2: MNHEY and SMNVEV (reference sequence). The CDR3 runs to 18 residues. V gave up 1 base and J gave up 0 bases, with 16 bases separating them. CDR3 DNA sequence: TGTGCCAGCAGTTTATACCCCTTGGGTATGAGCTCCTACAATGAGCAGTTCTTC. It codes for CASSLYPLGMSSYNEQFF.

This clonotype was seen repeatedly, ten times or more. V is TRBV5-1 and J is TRBJ2-2; the D gene is possibly TRBD2 (5 bases). The CDR3 spans 14 residues. Germline V CDR1 and CDR2: SGHRS, YFSETQ. V lost 3 bases and J lost 2, with 8 bases in between. CDR3 nucleotides: TGCGCCAGCAGCTCCGCGGGCAACACCGGGGAGCTGTTTTTT. Protein product: CASSSAGNTGELFF.

The V call is TRBV5-1, the J call TRBJ2-5; TRBD1 matches 8 bases. CDR3 length equals 17 residues. V dropped 0 bases and J dropped 3; count of bases not matched to a gene: 10. The germline V gene encodes CDR1 SGHRS and CDR2 YFSETQ. This chain's CDR3 is CASSLGYSGQGKETQYF. Here the CDR3 DNA reads TGCGCCAGCAGCTTGGGCTACTCCGGACAGGGTAAAGAGACCCAGTACTTC.

The rearrangement uses TRBV10-2 and TRBJ1-2; weak D call: TRBD1 (5 bases). CDR1 WSHSY and CDR2 SAAADI come from the germline V gene. The CDR3 covers 16 residues. The germline V and J ends were trimmed by 2 bases and 7 bases, with 20 bases remaining between them. The CDR3: CASSEPDPYGALGYTF. CDR3 DNA: TGCGCCAGCAGTGAGCCCGACCCTTACGGGGCTCTTGGCTACACCTTC.

V and J are TRBV10-3 and TRBJ1-5; no firm D call. Germline CDR1 is ENHRY and CDR2 is SYGVKD. This CDR3 region has 12 residues. Deletions cut 3 bases from V and 2 bases from J, with 2 bases between. Here the CDR3 reads CAISDGNQPQHF. As DNA, the CDR3 is TGTGCCATCAGTGACGGCAATCAGCCCCAGCATTTT.

Many counts were recorded for this clonotype. The J gene is TRBJ2-1, the V gene TRBV5-1, with D possibly being TRBD2 (5 bases). This CDR3 contains 14 residues. The germline V and J ends were trimmed by 4 bases and 0 bases, with 8 bases remaining between them. Germline CDR1 and CDR2: SGHRS and YFSETQ. The CDR3 reads CASSPGNSYNEQFF. CDR3 bases: TGCGCCAGCAGCCCCGGGAACTCCTACAATGAGCAGTTCTTC.

The rearrangement links TRBV4-2 to TRBJ2-1, with no clear D. V was shortened by 0 bases and J by 8 bases, with 14 bases between the two germline ends. This CDR3 is 15 amino acids long. Germline CDR1 LGHNA, CDR2 YNFKEQ. CDR3 nucleotides: TGTGCCAGCAGCCAAGAGGTCTTAGGCCGGGATGAGCAGTTCTTC. Translation: CASSQEVLGRDEQFF.

The rearrangement joins TRBV2 to TRBJ2-3; 8 nucleotides match TRBD2. Germline CDR1 SNHLY, CDR2 FYNNEI. This CDR3 has 15 amino acids. V dropped 3 bases and J dropped 6; count of bases not matched to a gene: 8. The CDR3 nucleotides read TGTGCCAGCAGTGATCTAGCGGGCGATCCGGATACGCAGTATTTT. Its protein product is CASSDLAGDPDTQYF.

The CDR3 nucleotides are TGTGCCAGCAGCTTAGTTCAGTTCAATGAGCAGTTCTTC. Residues: CASSLVQFNEQFF. The genes are TRBV7-9 and TRBJ2-1; D is undetermined. The CDR3 sequence is 13 residues long. The germline V gene has CDR1 SEHNR and CDR2 FQNEAQ (reference sequence). V was cut by 1 base and J by 6 bases, with 7 bases left in between. The full variable domain, in which reference TRBV7-9 and TRBJ2-1 provide the parts outside the CDR3, is DTGVSQNPRHKITKRGQNVTFRCDPISEHNRLYWYRQTLGQGPEFLTYFQNEAQLEKSRLLSDRFSAERPKGSFSTLEIQRTEQGDSAMYLCASSLVQFNEQFFGPGTRLTVL.

The gene calls are TRBV7-9 and TRBJ1-3, with D hard to call. Germline V gene sequence: CDR1 SEHNR, CDR2 FQNEAQ (reference sequence). Trimming took 0 bases from V and 0 from J, leaving 6 bases between them. This CDR3 has 15 amino acids. In DNA form, the CDR3 reads TGTGCCAGCAGCTTAGCAGCCATCTCTGGAAACACCATATATTTT. Its protein is CASSLAAISGNTIYF.

This clonotype turned up a few times. V is TRBV5-1 and J is TRBJ1-1; D is undetermined. Trimming cost V 4 bases and J 1 base, with 14 bases left between them. Germline V gene lookup returns CDR1 SGHRS and CDR2 YFSETQ. The CDR3 sequence is 15 residues long. The CDR3 DNA is TGCGCCAGCAGCCAAGAAATTCAGTGGAACACTGAAGCTTTCTTT. It codes for CASSQEIQWNTEAFF.

The chain links TRBV14 to TRBJ2-5; 11 nucleotides line up with TRBD2. Trimming cost V 4 bases and J 2 bases; bases outside gene matches: 3. Germline lookup yields CDR1 SGHDN and CDR2 FVKESK. The CDR3 is made up of 15 amino acids. CDR3 loop: CASSPGLAVQETQYF. The DNA of the CDR3 is TGTGCCAGCAGCCCGGGACTAGCGGTTCAAGAGACCCAGTACTTC.

This clonotype has a handful of counts. This chain connects TRBV4-1 to TRBJ2-2; D might be TRBD1 (8 bases). The germline V and J ends were trimmed by 1 base and 6 bases, with 21 bases remaining between them. Germline CDR1 and CDR2: MGHRA and YSYEKL. The CDR3 is 18 residues long. The CDR3 loop reads CASSQGVTTGGRAGELFF. The CDR3 bases are TGCGCCAGCAGCCAAGGCGTCACTACAGGGGGGAGGGCCGGGGAGCTGTTTTTT.